The source of this T cell receptor (beta chain) is a study of T cell responses to AZD1222 COVID-19 vaccine (dated by TCRdb to the early 2020s). Regarding the study in general: AZD1222 recipients given second doses at about 4 weeks or at about 12 weeks were pooled, since spike-specific TCR depth and breadth were not found to differ between the two schedules. A total of over 230 trial participants underwent TCR sequencing, of whom about 210 received two doses of AZD1222 and about 25 received two doses of the MenACWY control vaccine. Enrollment into the trials was organized by age into subgroups of 18-55, 56-69 and 70-plus years, and those subgroups contained roughly 140, 27 and 60 TCR-sequenced participants, respectively. The paper as a whole reports these results and caveats: The whole spike protein was spanned by vaccine-associated CD4 TCRs, and dominant responses were seen in regions 160-218 and 743-854. Participants were mostly white British, with more females than males. The authors suggested clonal diversity may have been underestimated. Reportedly, almost half of the unique spike-specific TCRs recognized epitopes lying outside the regions that are mutated in the B.1.351 and B.1.1.7 variants. In the small 56-69-year group, the increase in depth fell short of significance, most likely because of low power. Conclusions about previously exposed vaccinees are limited, since just 6 or 7 AZD1222 recipients were seropositive for SARS-CoV-2 at baseline. Spike-specific TCR breadth and depth rose significantly after two AZD1222 doses compared with day 0 and with MenACWY recipients. Because no day 14 peak-response samples were available, repertoires were characterized only after the peak T cell response.

A remark on this clone: No cognate antigen has been identified for it. Within one base of it there is no much larger clone, and no base qualities were kept.

Taken with the paper, the label for time point translates to: baseline before first vaccination. Vaccinee samples were obtained from the UK trials COV001 and COV002, which included a single-blind randomized controlled phase 2/3 trial of AZD1222 (ChAdOx1 nCoV-19) in healthy adults. Trial participant PBMC samples were collected at day 0 and day 28 after the second dose for TCRbeta chain sequencing. The CDR3 regions of human TCRbeta chains were analyzed by immunosequencing. Turning to the authors' computational methods: TCRs in the repertoires were compared against a reference library of SARS-CoV-2-specific TCRs that had been generated with the MIRA antigen-specificity platform. Breadth was defined as the fraction of unique TCRs that were SARS-CoV-2-associated. Depth was defined as the fraction of total T cells that were SARS-CoV-2-associated. Using the MIRA data, every spike-specific TCR was mapped to the spike region that the TCR reacted to and assigned to either a CD4 or a CD8 class. Log10-transformed breadth and depth values were compared by one-way ANOVA with Sidak's multiple comparisons tests. TCRdb provides this immuneACCESS table in a form limited to in-frame rearrangements. Some clones are lacking; in checked studies, under half of them reflect an unresolved V gene, and why the rest are absent is not known. For V, J and clone size, that table is used; D and trimming come from the DNA. This sample has approximately 180,000 clones in its table, and roughly nine tenths of those were observed once. Together, the top ten hold roughly 2.5% of the sample.

Measured from the cysteine to the phenylalanine, the CDR3 is 15 residues long. The DNA shown is the 45-base CDR3, in frame from base 1. CDR1 and CDR2 are drawn from the germline V gene: SGHRS, YFSETQ. V trim: 3 bases; J trim: 5 bases; unmatched bases: 3. The V gene is TRBV5-1 and the J gene is TRBJ1-6, with 9 bases aligning to TRBD1. This receptor was taken from an adult in good health. Sequencing was performed on peripheral blood, taken on day 0 of AZD1222 vaccination. The CDR3 amino acid sequence is: CASSSDRGNNSPLHF. The DNA sequence follows: TGCGCCAGCAGCTCGGACAGGGGAAATAATTCACCCCTCCACTTT.